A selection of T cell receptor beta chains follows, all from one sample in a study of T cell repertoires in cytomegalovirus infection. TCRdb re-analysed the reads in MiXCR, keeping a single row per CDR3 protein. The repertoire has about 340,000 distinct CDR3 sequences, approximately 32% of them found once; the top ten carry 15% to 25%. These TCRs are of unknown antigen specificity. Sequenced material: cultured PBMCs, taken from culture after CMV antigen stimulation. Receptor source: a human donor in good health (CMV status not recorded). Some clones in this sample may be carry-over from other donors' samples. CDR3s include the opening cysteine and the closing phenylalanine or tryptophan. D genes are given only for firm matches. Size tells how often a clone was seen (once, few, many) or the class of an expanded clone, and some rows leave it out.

CDR3nt: TGTGCCAGCAGTTCCTACAGGGGGCGGGATGAAAAACTGTTTTTT
CDR3aa: CASSSYRGRDEKLFF
len: 15
j_gene: TRBJ1-4
d_gene: TRBD1
v_gene: TRBV28
abundance: .

CDR3nt: TGTGCCTGGAGTGTACTCGCAGATGGCTACACCTTC
CDR3aa: CAWSVLADGYTF
len: 12
j_gene: TRBJ1-2
d_gene: .
v_gene: TRBV30
abundance: .

CDR3nt: TGTGCCAGCAGCTTTCCACGGGGACTAGCGGACGGAGATACGCAGTATTTT
CDR3aa: CASSFPRGLADGDTQYF
len: 17
j_gene: TRBJ2-3
d_gene: TRBD2
v_gene: TRBV7-8
abundance: few

CDR3nt: TGTGCCAGCAGGGGTACTAGCGGGGGTCGGACCCAGTACTTC
CDR3aa: CASRGTSGGRTQYF
len: 14
j_gene: TRBJ2-5
d_gene: TRBD2
v_gene: TRBV6-2/TRBV6-3
abundance: few

CDR3nt: TGTGCCACCAGTGAAGTAAGAGCGGGGAGCACAGATACGCAGTATTTT
CDR3aa: CATSEVRAGSTDTQYF
len: 16
j_gene: TRBJ2-3
d_gene: TRBD2
v_gene: TRBV24-1
abundance: many

CDR3nt: TGTGCCAGCAGCTTAGGCTGGAGCTCCTACAATGAGCAGTTCTTC
CDR3aa: CASSLGWSSYNEQFF
len: 15
j_gene: TRBJ2-1
d_gene: .
v_gene: TRBV7-2
abundance: few

CDR3nt: TGTGCCAGCAGCTTAAGCGGGAGAGGGAAAAATACGCAGTATTTT
CDR3aa: CASSLSGRGKNTQYF
len: 15
j_gene: TRBJ2-3
d_gene: TRBD2
v_gene: TRBV7-2
abundance: few

CDR3nt: TGTGCCAGCAGTGAATCTAGACTAGCGGGGGGGTTAGAGACCCAGTACTTC
CDR3aa: CASSESRLAGGLETQYF
len: 17
j_gene: TRBJ2-5
d_gene: TRBD2
v_gene: TRBV6-1
abundance: few

CDR3nt: TGTGCCAGCAGGGTTACGCAGGGGGGTGGAAAACTGTTTTTT
CDR3aa: CASRVTQGGGKLFF
len: 14
j_gene: TRBJ1-4
d_gene: TRBD1
v_gene: TRBV2
abundance: few

CDR3nt: TGCAGTGCTCCGGGACGTATGCAAGAGACCCAGTACTTC
CDR3aa: CSAPGRMQETQYF
len: 13
j_gene: TRBJ2-5
d_gene: .
v_gene: TRBV20-1
abundance: .

CDR3nt: TGTGCCAGCAGTTTATTTAGGGGACTAGCGGGCGTCTCCTACGAGCAGTACTTC
CDR3aa: CASSLFRGLAGVSYEQYF
len: 18
j_gene: TRBJ2-7
d_gene: TRBD2
v_gene: TRBV28
abundance: few

CDR3nt: TGTGCCAGCAGTGCGGGGGGATTGGCCACTGAAGCTTTCTTT
CDR3aa: CASSAGGLATEAFF
len: 14
j_gene: TRBJ1-1
d_gene: .
v_gene: TRBV6-1
abundance: few

CDR3nt: TGTGCCAGCAGTTTGGAGGGGGCAAGCGGAGAGACCCAGTACTTC
CDR3aa: CASSLEGASGETQYF
len: 15
j_gene: TRBJ2-5
d_gene: .
v_gene: TRBV12-3/TRBV12-4
abundance: .

CDR3nt: TGTGCCAGCAGCTTGGGACAGCTAAGCAAAAACATTCAGTACTTC
CDR3aa: CASSLGQLSKNIQYF
len: 15
j_gene: TRBJ2-4
d_gene: .
v_gene: TRBV5-6
abundance: .

CDR3nt: TGTGCCAGCAGCCCCCAGGGGAGAGAGACCCAGTACTTC
CDR3aa: CASSPQGRETQYF
len: 13
j_gene: TRBJ2-5
d_gene: .
v_gene: TRBV7-9
abundance: few

CDR3nt: TGTGCCAGCAGCTTGGGCCCTTCAGAGGCTGAAGCTTTCTTT
CDR3aa: CASSLGPSEAEAFF
len: 14
j_gene: TRBJ1-1
d_gene: .
v_gene: TRBV5-4
abundance: once

CDR3nt: TGTGCCAGCAGCATCCAGGGTTCGACTGAAGCTTTCTTT
CDR3aa: CASSIQGSTEAFF
len: 13
j_gene: TRBJ1-1
d_gene: .
v_gene: TRBV7-2
abundance: few

CDR3nt: TGCAGTGCTAGAACAGGGCCCTCAGAGACCCAGTACTTC
CDR3aa: CSARTGPSETQYF
len: 13
j_gene: TRBJ2-5
d_gene: .
v_gene: TRBV20-1
abundance: .

CDR3nt: TGTGCCAGCAGCTTAAAAGGGGGAGTCGCTGAAGCTTTCTTT
CDR3aa: CASSLKGGVAEAFF
len: 14
j_gene: TRBJ1-1
d_gene: .
v_gene: TRBV2
abundance: .

CDR3nt: TGTGCCAGTAGTCCGGGGACTAGCGGGAGCACCGGGGAGCTGTTTTTT
CDR3aa: CASSPGTSGSTGELFF
len: 16
j_gene: TRBJ2-2
d_gene: TRBD2
v_gene: TRBV19
abundance: .

CDR3nt: TGTGCCAGTAGGGCTACAGGGCTCTACGAGCAGTACTTC
CDR3aa: CASRATGLYEQYF
len: 13
j_gene: TRBJ2-7
d_gene: .
v_gene: TRBV19
abundance: few

CDR3nt: TGCGCCAGCAGCATACTGCCCCAAGAGACCCAGTACTTC
CDR3aa: CASSILPQETQYF
len: 13
j_gene: TRBJ2-5
d_gene: .
v_gene: TRBV5-1
abundance: .

CDR3nt: TGTGCCAGCAGCCGGGCGGGTAGCGGGGGAGAGCAGTACTTC
CDR3aa: CASSRAGSGGEQYF
len: 14
j_gene: TRBJ2-7
d_gene: TRBD2
v_gene: TRBV7-6
abundance: .

CDR3nt: TGTGCCAGCAGTTACCCCTTTACTAGCGGGGGGGCGTACAATGAGCAGTTCTTC
CDR3aa: CASSYPFTSGGAYNEQFF
len: 18
j_gene: TRBJ2-1
d_gene: TRBD2
v_gene: TRBV6-2/TRBV6-3
abundance: .

CDR3nt: TGTGCCAGCAGTTACACGCGCTACCAAGAGACCCAGTACTTC
CDR3aa: CASSYTRYQETQYF
len: 14
j_gene: TRBJ2-5
d_gene: .
v_gene: TRBV6-5
abundance: .

CDR3nt: TGTGCCAGCAGCGACGGGGGAGCCCAAGAGACCCAGTACTTC
CDR3aa: CASSDGGAQETQYF
len: 14
j_gene: TRBJ2-5
d_gene: .
v_gene: TRBV11-2
abundance: .

CDR3nt: TGTGCCAGCAGCCCCGGGACAGGGGCTGGAAACACCATATATTTT
CDR3aa: CASSPGTGAGNTIYF
len: 15
j_gene: TRBJ1-3
d_gene: TRBD1
v_gene: TRBV5-4
abundance: few

CDR3nt: TGTGCCAGCAGTTTACCCACAGGAAGGGTGAACACTGAAGCTTTCTTT
CDR3aa: CASSLPTGRVNTEAFF
len: 16
j_gene: TRBJ1-1
d_gene: .
v_gene: TRBV28
abundance: .

CDR3nt: TGTGCCAGCAGTTTAGCGGGGGGGCAAAATGAGCAGTTCTTC
CDR3aa: CASSLAGGQNEQFF
len: 14
j_gene: TRBJ2-1
d_gene: .
v_gene: TRBV12-3/TRBV12-4
abundance: .

CDR3nt: TGTGCCACCAGTGAGACTAGCGGGGCGAACACCGGGGAGCTGTTTTTT
CDR3aa: CATSETSGANTGELFF
len: 16
j_gene: TRBJ2-2
d_gene: TRBD2
v_gene: TRBV24-1
abundance: .

CDR3nt: TGTGCCAGCAGCGCGGGACAGGGGAGAGATACGCAGTATTTT
CDR3aa: CASSAGQGRDTQYF
len: 14
j_gene: TRBJ2-3
d_gene: TRBD1
v_gene: TRBV7-2
abundance: few

CDR3nt: TGTGCCAGCAGTTTGACTAGCGGGAGCTCCTACGAGCAGTACTTC
CDR3aa: CASSLTSGSSYEQYF
len: 15
j_gene: TRBJ2-7
d_gene: TRBD2
v_gene: TRBV7-2
abundance: many

CDR3nt: TGTGCCAGTAGACCGGGGGCCTGGGGGAATGGCTACACCTTC
CDR3aa: CASRPGAWGNGYTF
len: 14
j_gene: TRBJ1-2
d_gene: .
v_gene: TRBV19
abundance: .

CDR3nt: TGTGCCAGCAGTTACCGTTACCTAACCAGGGACGGCAATTCACCCCTCCACTTT
CDR3aa: CASSYRYLTRDGNSPLHF
len: 18
j_gene: TRBJ1-6
d_gene: .
v_gene: TRBV6-1
abundance: .

CDR3nt: TGTGCCAGCAGCCCCGAGGGTAGGGTTGCCTATGGCTACACCTTC
CDR3aa: CASSPEGRVAYGYTF
len: 15
j_gene: TRBJ1-2
d_gene: .
v_gene: TRBV7-2
abundance: many

CDR3nt: TGTGCCAGCAGGACGGACAGGGCGGGAAACACCATATATTTT
CDR3aa: CASRTDRAGNTIYF
len: 14
j_gene: TRBJ1-3
d_gene: TRBD1
v_gene: TRBV7-6
abundance: few

CDR3nt: TGCAGCGTTTATGGGACGTTACATGAGCAGTTCTTC
CDR3aa: CSVYGTLHEQFF
len: 12
j_gene: TRBJ2-1
d_gene: .
v_gene: TRBV29-1
abundance: .